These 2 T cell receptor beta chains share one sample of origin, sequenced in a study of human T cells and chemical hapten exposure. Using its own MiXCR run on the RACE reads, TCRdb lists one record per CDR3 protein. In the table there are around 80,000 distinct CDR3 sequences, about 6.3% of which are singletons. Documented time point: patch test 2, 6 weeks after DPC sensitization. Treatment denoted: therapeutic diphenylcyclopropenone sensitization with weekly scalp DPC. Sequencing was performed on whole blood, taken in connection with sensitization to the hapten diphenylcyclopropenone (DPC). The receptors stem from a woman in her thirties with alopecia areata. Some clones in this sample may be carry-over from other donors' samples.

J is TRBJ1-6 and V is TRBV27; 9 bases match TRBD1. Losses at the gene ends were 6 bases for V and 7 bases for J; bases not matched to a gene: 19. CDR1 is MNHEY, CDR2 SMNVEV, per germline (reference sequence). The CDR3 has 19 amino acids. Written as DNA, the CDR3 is TGTGCCAGCAGCCGTGTCCCGGGACAGGGTACGGCCCAGAATTCACCCCTCCACTTT. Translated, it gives CASSRVPGQGTAQNSPLHF.

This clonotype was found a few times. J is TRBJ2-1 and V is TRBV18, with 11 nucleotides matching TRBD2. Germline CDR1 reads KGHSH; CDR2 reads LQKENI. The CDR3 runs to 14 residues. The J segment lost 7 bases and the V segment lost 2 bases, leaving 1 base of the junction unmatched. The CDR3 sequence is CASSPVAGGNEQFF. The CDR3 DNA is TGTGCCAGCTCACCAGTAGCGGGGGGGAATGAGCAGTTCTTC. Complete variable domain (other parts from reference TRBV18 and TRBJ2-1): NAGVMQNPRHLVRRRGQEARLRCSPMKGHSHVYWYRQLPEEGLKFMVYLQKENIIDESGMPKERFSAEFPKEGPSILRIQQVVRGDSAAYFCASSPVAGGNEQFFGPGTRLTVL.